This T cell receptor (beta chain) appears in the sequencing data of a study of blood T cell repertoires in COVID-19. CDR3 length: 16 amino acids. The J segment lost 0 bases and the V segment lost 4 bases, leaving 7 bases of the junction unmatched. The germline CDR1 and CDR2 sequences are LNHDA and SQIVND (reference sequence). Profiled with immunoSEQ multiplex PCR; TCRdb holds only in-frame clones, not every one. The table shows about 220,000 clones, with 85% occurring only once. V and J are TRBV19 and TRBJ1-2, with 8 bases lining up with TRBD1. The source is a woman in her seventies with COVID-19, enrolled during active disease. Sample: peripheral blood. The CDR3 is CASSRPGQASNYGYTF. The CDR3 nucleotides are TGTGCCAGTAGTAGACCGGGACAGGCTTCTAACTATGGCTACACCTTC.